The subject of this entry is one TCR beta chain. These data come from a study of blood T cell repertoires in COVID-19. The CDR3 has 14 amino acids. The germline V gene has CDR1 WNHNN and CDR2 SYGVQD (reference sequence). V lost 6 bases and J lost 7; bases outside the gene matches: 8. Methods used by the authors: Cell counts per sample came from amplifying reference gene primers. Sequencing used immunoSEQ multiplex PCR; TCRdb keeps in-frame clones, though not all of them. The DNA was the basis for D and trimming; V, J and clone size are from that table. The repertoire includes 80,000 to 130,000 clones, roughly 92% of them detected once, and around 6% sits in the top ten.

V is TRBV10-1 and J is TRBJ1-2, with 10 nucleotides matching TRBD1. The TCR originated in a man aged 65 to 85 with acute or convalescent COVID-19. The sample comprised peripheral blood. The CDR3 DNA sequence: TGCGCCAGCAGGGAAGGACAGGGGGGGGGTGGCTACACCTTC. Translation: CASREGQGGGGYTF.